This T cell receptor beta chain was identified in a study of shared clonotypes between healthy human individuals. The study, taken as a whole, reports: Tissue TCR repertoires likely differ from these blood-only repertoires. Naive subsets typically showed greater estimated richness than memory subsets.

Remarks on this clone: Its antigen remains unidentified.

Germline V gene lookup returns CDR1 SGHRS and CDR2 YFSETQ. This CDR3 is 20 amino acids long. V was pared by 0 bases and J by 0 bases, with 9 bases of the junction left unmatched. Produced via immunoSEQ multiplex PCR; TCRdb's table is partial and in-frame only. The sample comprises about 1.4 million clones, over 95% of which are singletons, and about 1% rests with the top ten. The V gene is TRBV5-1, the J gene TRBJ2-3; 14 positions match TRBD2. Sequencing was carried out using naive CD4+ T cells sorted from blood. Subset: CD45RA+ positively selected. The sequence came from a young man in good health. This chain's CDR3 is CASSLGYGTSGSGSTDTQYF. CDR3 nucleotides: TGCGCCAGCAGCTTGGGTTACGGGACTAGCGGGAGCGGAAGCACAGATACGCAGTATTTT.